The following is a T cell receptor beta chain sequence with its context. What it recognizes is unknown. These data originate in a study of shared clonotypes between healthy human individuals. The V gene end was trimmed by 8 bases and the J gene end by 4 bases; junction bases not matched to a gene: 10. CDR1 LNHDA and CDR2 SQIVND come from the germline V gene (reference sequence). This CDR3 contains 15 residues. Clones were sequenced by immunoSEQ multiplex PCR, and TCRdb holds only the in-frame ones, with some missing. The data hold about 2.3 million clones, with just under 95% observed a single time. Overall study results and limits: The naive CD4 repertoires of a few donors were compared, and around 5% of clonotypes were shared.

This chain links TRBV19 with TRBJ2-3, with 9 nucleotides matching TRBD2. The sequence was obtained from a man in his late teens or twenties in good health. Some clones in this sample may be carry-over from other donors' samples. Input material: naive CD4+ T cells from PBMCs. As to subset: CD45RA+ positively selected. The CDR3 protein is CASRKLAGLSDTQYF. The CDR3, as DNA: TGTGCCAGTCGTAAGCTAGCGGGGTTATCAGATACGCAGTATTTT. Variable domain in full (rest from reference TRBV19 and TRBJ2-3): DGGITQSPKYLFRKEGQNVTLSCEQNLNHDAMYWYRQDPGQGLRLIYYSQIVNDFQKGDIAEGYSVSREKKESFPLTVTSAQKNPTAFYLCASRKLAGLSDTQYFGPGTRLTVL.